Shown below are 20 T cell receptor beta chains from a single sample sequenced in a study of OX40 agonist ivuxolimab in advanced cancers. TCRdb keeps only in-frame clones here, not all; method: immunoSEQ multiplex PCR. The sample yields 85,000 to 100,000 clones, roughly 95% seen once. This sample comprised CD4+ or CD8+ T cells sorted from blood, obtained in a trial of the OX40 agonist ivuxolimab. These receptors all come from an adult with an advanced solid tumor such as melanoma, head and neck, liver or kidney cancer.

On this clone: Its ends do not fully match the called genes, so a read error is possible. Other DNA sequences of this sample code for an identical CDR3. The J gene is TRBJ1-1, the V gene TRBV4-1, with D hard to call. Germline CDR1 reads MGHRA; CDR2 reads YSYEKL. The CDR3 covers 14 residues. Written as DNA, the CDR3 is TGCGCCAGTAGCCAAGACCCGATAGTAGCTGAAGCTTTCTTT. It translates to CASSQDPIVAEAFF.

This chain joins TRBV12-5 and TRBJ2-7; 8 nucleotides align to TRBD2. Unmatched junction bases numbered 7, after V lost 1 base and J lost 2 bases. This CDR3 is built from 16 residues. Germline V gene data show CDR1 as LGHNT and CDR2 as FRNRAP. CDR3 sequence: CASGLGTGGQPYEQYF. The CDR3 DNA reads TGTGCTAGTGGTTTGGGGACGGGGGGGCAGCCCTACGAGCAGTACTTC.

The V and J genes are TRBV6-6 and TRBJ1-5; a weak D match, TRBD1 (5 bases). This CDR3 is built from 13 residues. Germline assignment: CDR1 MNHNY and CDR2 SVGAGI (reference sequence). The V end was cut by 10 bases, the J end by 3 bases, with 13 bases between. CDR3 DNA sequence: TGTGCCACCGAAACAGGCATCAATCAGCCCCAGCATTTT. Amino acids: CATETGINQPQHF.

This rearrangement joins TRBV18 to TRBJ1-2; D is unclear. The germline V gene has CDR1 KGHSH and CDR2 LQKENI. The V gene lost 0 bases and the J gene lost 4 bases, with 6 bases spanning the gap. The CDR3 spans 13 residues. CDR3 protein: CASSPPAAYGYTF. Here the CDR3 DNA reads TGTGCCAGCTCACCACCCGCAGCCTATGGCTACACCTTC.

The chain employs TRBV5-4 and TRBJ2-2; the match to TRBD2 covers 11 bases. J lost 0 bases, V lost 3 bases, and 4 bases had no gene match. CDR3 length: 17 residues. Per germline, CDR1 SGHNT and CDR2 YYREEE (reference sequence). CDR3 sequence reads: CASSSPSGGSNTGELFF. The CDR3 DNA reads TGTGCCAGCAGCTCTCCTAGCGGGGGGTCGAACACCGGGGAGCTGTTTTTT.

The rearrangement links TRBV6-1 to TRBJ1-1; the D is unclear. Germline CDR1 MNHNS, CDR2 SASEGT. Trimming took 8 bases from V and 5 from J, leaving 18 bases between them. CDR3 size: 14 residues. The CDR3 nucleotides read TGTGCCAGCGTGATCGGGGTTCCATGGACTGAAGCTTTCTTT. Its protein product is CASVIGVPWTEAFF.

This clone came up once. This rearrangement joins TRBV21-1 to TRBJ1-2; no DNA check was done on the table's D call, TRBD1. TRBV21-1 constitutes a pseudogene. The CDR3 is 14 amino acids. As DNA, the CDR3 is TGTGCCAGCAGGTGCAGGAAGCAGTTTCATGGCTACACCTTC. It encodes CASRCRKQFHGYTF.

This CDR3 reads CASRLEGEAFF. CDR3 bases: TGTGCCAGCAGGCTGGAGGGGGAAGCTTTCTTT. The V and J genes are TRBV2 and TRBJ1-1; D might be TRBD1 (5 bases). Trimming left V 6 bases short and J 8 bases short, with 10 bases between. The germline V gene encodes CDR1 SNHLY and CDR2 FYNNEI. CDR3 size: 11 residues.

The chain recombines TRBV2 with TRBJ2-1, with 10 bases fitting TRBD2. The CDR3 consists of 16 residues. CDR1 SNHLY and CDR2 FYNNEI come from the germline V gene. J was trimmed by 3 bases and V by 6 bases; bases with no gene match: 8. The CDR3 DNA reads TGTGCCAGCAGACCCTTAGCGGGAGGTCTCTACAATGAGCAGTTCTTC. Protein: CASRPLAGGLYNEQFF.

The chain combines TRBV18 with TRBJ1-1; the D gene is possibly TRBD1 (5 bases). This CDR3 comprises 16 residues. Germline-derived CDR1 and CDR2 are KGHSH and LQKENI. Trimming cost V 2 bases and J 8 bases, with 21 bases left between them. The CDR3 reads CASSPGQGWHLVEAFF. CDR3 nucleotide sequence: TGTGCCAGCTCACCAGGGCAGGGCTGGCACCTCGTCGAAGCTTTCTTT.

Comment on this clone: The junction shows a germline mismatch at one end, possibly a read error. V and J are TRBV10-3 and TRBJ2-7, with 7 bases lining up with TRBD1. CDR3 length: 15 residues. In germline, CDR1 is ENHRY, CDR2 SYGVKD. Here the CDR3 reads CASSSINRGLYEQYF. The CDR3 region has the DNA TGTGCCAGCAGTTCGATAAACAGGGGCCTCTACGAGCAGTACTTC.

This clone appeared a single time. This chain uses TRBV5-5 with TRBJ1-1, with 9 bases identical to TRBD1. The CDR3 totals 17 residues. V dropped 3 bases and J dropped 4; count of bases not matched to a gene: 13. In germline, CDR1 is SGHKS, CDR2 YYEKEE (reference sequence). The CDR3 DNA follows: TGTGCCAGCAGCTGGACGGGGTACAGGGGGCGCGGCACTGAAGCTTTCTTT. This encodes CASSWTGYRGRGTEAFF.

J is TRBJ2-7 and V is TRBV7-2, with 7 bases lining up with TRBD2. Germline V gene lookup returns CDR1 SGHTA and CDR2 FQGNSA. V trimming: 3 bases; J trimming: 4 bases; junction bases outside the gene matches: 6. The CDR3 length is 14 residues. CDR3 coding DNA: TGTGCCAGCAGCTTCCGGGCCGGGGGGTACGAGCAGTACTTC. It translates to CASSFRAGGYEQYF. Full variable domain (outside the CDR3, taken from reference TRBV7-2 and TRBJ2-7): GAGVSQSPSNKVTEKGKDVELRCDPISGHTALYWYRQSLGQGLEFLIYFQGNSAPDKSGLPSDRFSAERTGGSVSTLTIQRTQQEDSAVYLCASSFRAGGYEQYFGPGTRLTVT.

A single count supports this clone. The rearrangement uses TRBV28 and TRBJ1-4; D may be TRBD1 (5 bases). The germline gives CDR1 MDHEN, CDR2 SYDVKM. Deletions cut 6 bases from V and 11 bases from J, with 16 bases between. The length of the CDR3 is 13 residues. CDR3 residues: CASSLGTDLKLFF. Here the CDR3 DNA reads TGTGCCAGCAGCCTCGGGACGGATCTTAAACTGTTTTTT.

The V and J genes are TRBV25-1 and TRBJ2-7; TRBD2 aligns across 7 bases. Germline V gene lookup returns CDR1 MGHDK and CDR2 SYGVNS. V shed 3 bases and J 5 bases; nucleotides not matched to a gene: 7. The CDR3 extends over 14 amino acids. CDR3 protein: CASSEGRERHEQYF. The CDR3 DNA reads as TGTGCCAGCAGTGAGGGGCGGGAGCGCCACGAGCAGTACTTC.

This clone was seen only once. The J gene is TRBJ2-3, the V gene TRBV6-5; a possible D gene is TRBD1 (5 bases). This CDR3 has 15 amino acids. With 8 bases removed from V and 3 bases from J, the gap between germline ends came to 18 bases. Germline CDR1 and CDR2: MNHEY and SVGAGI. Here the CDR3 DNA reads TGTGCCAGCGGCCCCGGACACCCCGGGACAGATACGCAGTATTTT. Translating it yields CASGPGHPGTDTQYF.

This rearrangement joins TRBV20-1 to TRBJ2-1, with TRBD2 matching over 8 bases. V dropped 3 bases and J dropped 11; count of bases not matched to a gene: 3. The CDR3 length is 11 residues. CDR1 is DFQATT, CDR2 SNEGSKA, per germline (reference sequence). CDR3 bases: TGCAGTGCTAGGCGGGAGGTCCAGCAGTTCTTC. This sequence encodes CSARREVQQFF.

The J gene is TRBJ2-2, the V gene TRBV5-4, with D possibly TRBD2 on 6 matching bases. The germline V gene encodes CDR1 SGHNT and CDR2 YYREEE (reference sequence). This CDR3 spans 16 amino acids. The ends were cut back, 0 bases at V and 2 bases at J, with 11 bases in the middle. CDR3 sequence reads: CASSLVGSGNTGELFF. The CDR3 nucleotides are TGTGCCAGCAGCTTGGTAGGTAGCGGAAACACCGGGGAGCTGTTTTTT.

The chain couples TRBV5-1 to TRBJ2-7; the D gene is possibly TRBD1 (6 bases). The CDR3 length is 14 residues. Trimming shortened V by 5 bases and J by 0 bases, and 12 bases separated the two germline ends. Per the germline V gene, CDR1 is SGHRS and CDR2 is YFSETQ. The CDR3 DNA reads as TGCGCCAGCAGAACAGGGTCTTTCTCCTACGAGCAGTACTTC. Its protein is CASRTGSFSYEQYF.

CDR3 protein: CASSQAGFSRNEQFF. The CDR3 DNA follows: TGTGCCAGCAGCCAGGCAGGGTTTTCCCGCAATGAGCAGTTCTTC. The chain uses TRBV9 and TRBJ2-1; D possibly corresponds to TRBD1 (5 bases). Germline V gene sequence: CDR1 SGDLS, CDR2 YYNGEE. The CDR3 contains 15 residues. V was pared by 4 bases and J by 6 bases, with 17 bases between.